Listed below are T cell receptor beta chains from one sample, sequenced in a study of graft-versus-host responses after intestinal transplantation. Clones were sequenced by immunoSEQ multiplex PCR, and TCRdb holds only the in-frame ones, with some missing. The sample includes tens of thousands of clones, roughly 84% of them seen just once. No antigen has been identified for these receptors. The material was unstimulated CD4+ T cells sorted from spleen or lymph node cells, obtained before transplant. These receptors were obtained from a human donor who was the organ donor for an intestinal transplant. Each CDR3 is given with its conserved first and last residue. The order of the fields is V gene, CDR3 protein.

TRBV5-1 CASSLGAAHEQFF
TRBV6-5 CASSYMTDLGSEQFF
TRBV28 CASSFGDRQETQYF
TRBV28 CAAGERGVTGELFF
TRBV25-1 CASSESGTSGSSTDTQYF
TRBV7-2 CASSLGLLAGKETQYF
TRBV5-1 CASSFQLDTGELFF
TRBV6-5 CASSSGAKNQPQHF
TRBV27 CASSFQGLGQETQYF
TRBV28 CASRSSGGLYRSSYNEQFF
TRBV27 CASSPYSNTEAFF
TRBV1 CTSSQGTGGTDTPEAFF
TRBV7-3 CASRGVRDTGELFF
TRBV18 CASSLGQGSGYTF
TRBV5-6 CASSLVRGVGTDTQYF
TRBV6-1 CASSEGAGGPRQETQYF
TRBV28 CASRESTDFYGYTF